Shown below are 18 T cell receptor beta chains from a single sample sequenced in a study of T-cell memory formation after mild COVID-19. TCRdb analysed the 5' RACE reads with MiXCR anew, one entry per CDR3 protein. The sample has about 560,000 distinct CDR3 sequences, less than 25% seen once. The sequenced sample was PBMCs or a T cell subset sorted from them (not recorded which). These receptors all stem from an adult woman who had mild COVID-19 (a few samples of this study predate the infection). Cell type and time point are not known.

The V call is TRBV7-8, the J call TRBJ1-5; no firm D call. Germline lookup yields CDR1 SGHVS and CDR2 FQNEAQ. Trimming removed 3 bases from V and 3 bases from J, with 6 bases in between. The CDR3 consists of 13 residues. The chain's CDR3 is CASSFDPNQPQHF. The CDR3 DNA follows: TGTGCCAGCAGCTTTGATCCCAATCAGCCCCAGCATTTT.

This clonotype was recorded at least ten times. J is TRBJ2-2 and V is TRBV18; a weak D match, TRBD1 (6 bases). CDR1 is KGHSH and CDR2 is LQKENI in the germline V gene. The V and J ends lost 6 bases and 4 bases respectively, with 12 bases between them. The CDR3 totals 14 residues. The CDR3 bases are TGTGCCAGCTCTCTACAGGGAGCCACCGGGGAGCTGTTTTTT. The encoded protein is CASSLQGATGELFF.

The table lists this clonotype with a few counts. V is TRBV24-1 and J is TRBJ2-7; possibly TRBD1 for D (6 bases). This CDR3 region has 13 residues. The V end lost 1 base, the J end lost 7 bases, and 10 bases lay between the germline ends. Germline CDR1 reads KGHDR; CDR2 reads SFDVKD. In DNA, the CDR3 is TGTGCCACCAGTGATTTTCAGGGGCGGGAGCAGTACTTC. This translates into CATSDFQGREQYF.

The chain uses TRBV12-3 or TRBV12-4 and TRBJ1-2, with 7 bases identical to TRBD1. Germline trimming cut 3 bases from V and 5 bases from J; bases unmatched to any gene: 3. There are 13 residues in the CDR3. The CDR3: CASSFGQVYGYTF. CDR3 DNA sequence: TGTGCCAGCAGTTTCGGACAGGTTTATGGCTACACCTTC.

This clonotype was picked up a small number of times. The J gene is TRBJ1-2, the V gene TRBV5-1, with 7 bases fitting TRBD1. The CDR3 runs to 15 residues. Trimming cost V 1 base and J 3 bases; bases outside gene matches: 6. Germline V gives CDR1 SGHRS, CDR2 YFSETQ. The CDR3 protein is CASSLRGGEHYGYTF. The CDR3 DNA reads TGCGCCAGCAGCTTGCGAGGGGGCGAACACTATGGCTACACCTTC.

The chain combines TRBV7-9 with TRBJ2-7; D is perhaps TRBD2 (6 bases). Germline CDR1 reads SEHNR; CDR2 reads FQNEAQ (reference sequence). V was pared by 8 bases and J by 2 bases, with 16 bases between. CDR3 length: 14 residues. The CDR3, as DNA: TGTGCCAGCTACGCAGGGAGGCCCCCCTACGAGCAGTACTTC. This encodes CASYAGRPPYEQYF.

This clonotype was seen a few times. The gene calls are TRBV12-3 or TRBV12-4 and TRBJ1-2; tentatively, D is TRBD1 (6 bases). V was cut by 2 bases and J by 4 bases, with 17 bases left in between. CDR3 length: 16 amino acids. CDR3 residues: CASSLTRGQGGYGYTF. CDR3 DNA sequence: TGTGCCAGCAGTTTAACCCGGGGGCAGGGCGGCTATGGCTACACCTTC.

The DNA for the CDR3 is TGTGCCAGTAGTATTGGCAGCGAGGCTTACAATGAGCAGTTCTTC. Translated, it gives CASSIGSEAYNEQFF. The chain carries TRBV19 and TRBJ2-1; no reliable D call. Germline CDR1 and CDR2: LNHDA and SQIVND (reference sequence). The CDR3 loop spans 15 amino acids. Trimming removed 3 bases at V and 4 bases at J, with 13 bases between.

This clonotype was found a few times. V usage is TRBV6-2 or TRBV6-3 and J usage is TRBJ2-3, with TRBD2 matching 15 bases. This CDR3 is 18 amino acids long. V lost 4 bases, J lost 3 bases, and 8 bases stayed unmatched. Germline V gene sequence: CDR1 MNHEY, CDR2 SVGEGT. The CDR3 DNA reads as TGTGCCAGCAGTTCGCCCGGGACTAGCGGGGGGACGACAGATACGCAGTATTTT. Translated, it gives CASSSPGTSGGTTDTQYF.

V gene TRBV5-5 combines with J gene TRBJ1-2, with D unclear. This CDR3 has 14 residues. CDR1 and CDR2 from the germline V gene are SGHKS and YYEKEE (reference sequence). V gave up 7 bases and J gave up 1 base, with 14 bases separating them. CDR3 region: CASFGVSDNYGYTF. DNA of the CDR3: TGTGCCAGCTTTGGGGTATCTGATAACTATGGCTACACCTTC.

On this clonotype: At one end the junction does not follow the germline gene, possibly because of a read error. The gene calls are TRBV7-9 and TRBJ2-1; 10 nucleotides align to TRBD2. Germline CDR1 and CDR2: SEHNR and FQNEAQ (reference sequence). The length of the CDR3 is 11 residues. The CDR3 spells CASSLGLAGVF. The CDR3 DNA reads TGTGCCAGCAGCTTAGGGCTAGCGGGAGTCTTC.

This clonotype was seen a handful of times. The rearrangement joins TRBV7-9 to TRBJ1-1; the match to TRBD1 covers 9 bases. This CDR3 region has 17 residues. Germline CDR1 SEHNR, CDR2 FQNEAQ (reference sequence). Losses at the gene ends were 5 bases for V and 4 bases for J; bases not matched to a gene: 14. The CDR3: CASSHGQEKGQGTEAFF. The CDR3 DNA follows: TGTGCCAGCAGCCACGGACAGGAGAAGGGACAGGGCACTGAAGCTTTCTTT. Using reference TRBV7-9 and TRBJ1-1 for the parts outside the CDR3, the full variable domain is DTGVSQNPRHKITKRGQNVTFRCDPISEHNRLYWYRQTLGQGPEFLTYFQNEAQLEKSRLLSDRFSAERPKGSFSTLEIQRTEQGDSAMYLCASSHGQEKGQGTEAFFGQGTRLTVV.

This clonotype was counted only a few times. V is TRBV7-2 and J is TRBJ2-1; D unresolved. Germline-derived CDR1 and CDR2 are SGHTA and FQGNSA. V was clipped by 3 bases and J by 0 bases, with 9 bases between them. There are 15 residues in the CDR3. CDR3 DNA: TGTGCCAGCAGCTTCGGACGCGGCTCCTACAATGAGCAGTTCTTC. It translates to CASSFGRGSYNEQFF. The whole variable domain, filled in from reference TRBV7-2 and TRBJ2-1, reads GAGVSQSPSNKVTEKGKDVELRCDPISGHTALYWYRQSLGQGLEFLIYFQGNSAPDKSGLPSDRFSAERTGGSVSTLTIQRTQQEDSAVYLCASSFGRGSYNEQFFGPGTRLTVL.

The rearrangement links TRBV5-1 to TRBJ2-1; TRBD2 matches 11 bases. V was clipped by 1 base and J by 10 bases; unmatched bases: 13. Germline V lookup: CDR1 SGHRS, CDR2 YFSETQ. CDR3 length: 17 amino acids. CDR3 residues: CASSLFLAGGSLREQFF. The CDR3 nucleotides are TGCGCCAGCAGCTTGTTCCTAGCGGGGGGTTCCCTTCGGGAGCAGTTCTTC.

The table lists this clonotype with a few counts. This chain joins TRBV5-5 and TRBJ2-1; 7 nucleotides align to TRBD2. The V and J ends lost 4 bases and 9 bases, in that order; junction bases with no gene match: 16. The germline CDR1 and CDR2 sequences are SGHKS and YYEKEE (reference sequence). This CDR3 comprises 16 residues. CDR3 residues: CASSPLSGIGLGEQFF. The DNA for the CDR3 is TGTGCCAGCAGCCCCTTAAGCGGGATAGGGTTGGGTGAGCAGTTCTTC.

The rearrangement joins TRBV5-8 to TRBJ1-5, with D possibly matching TRBD1 (5 bases). Germline V gives CDR1 SGHTS, CDR2 YDEGEE. V was cut by 4 bases and J by 6 bases, with 17 bases left in between. The CDR3 contains 15 residues. The CDR3 DNA reads TGTGCCAGCAGCCCGGACACCCTCCAGGGTCAGCCCCAGCATTTT. This codes for CASSPDTLQGQPQHF.

This clonotype has just a few counts. This rearrangement joins TRBV19 to TRBJ1-1; 9 bases agree with TRBD1. V dropped 5 bases and J dropped 3; count of bases not matched to a gene: 1. The CDR3 spans 13 residues. The germline CDR1 and CDR2 sequences are LNHDA and SQIVND (reference sequence). The CDR3 here is CASSGTGHTEAFF. CDR3 in DNA: TGTGCCAGTAGTGGGACAGGGCACACTGAAGCTTTCTTT.

This clonotype was detected a few times. The CDR3 sequence: CASSTRSYTGTWSETQYF. The CDR3 DNA follows: TGTGCCAGTAGTACTCGCAGCTACACCGGGACGTGGTCAGAGACCCAGTACTTC. The chain joins TRBV19 to TRBJ2-5; tentatively, D is TRBD1 or TRBD2 (5 bases each). V dropped 4 bases and J dropped 4 bases, with 25 bases sitting between them. Germline loops: CDR1 LNHDA, CDR2 SQIVND (reference sequence). CDR3 size: 18 residues.